Listed below are T cell receptor beta chains from one sample, sequenced in a study of T-cell reconstitution after alpha-beta-depleted transplantation in children. TCRdb reprocessed the PCR reads with MiXCR, giving one entry per CDR3 protein. The data contain approximately 800,000 distinct CDR3 sequences, 15% to 20% of them singletons. The sample was PBMCs, mostly from graft donor cells, taken 360 days after TCRalphabeta/CD19-depleted stem cell transplant. These TCRs come from a male patient aged 10-17 years who had a stem cell transplant for acute lymphoblastic leukemia, so the T cells may come from the graft donor. Each CDR3 is given with its conserved first and last residue. D genes are given only for firm matches. Size is stated for part of the rows, as once, few or many counts, or as a class when the clone is expanded.

J gene,clone size,D gene,V gene,CDR3 DNA,CDR3 protein
TRBJ2-5,-,TRBD1,TRBV5-1,TGCGCCAGCACCGAAGGGACAGGGAAAGAGACCCAGTACTTC,CASTEGTGKETQYF
TRBJ2-1,-,TRBD2,TRBV12-3/TRBV12-4,TGTGCCAGCGGAAGGACTAGCGGGAGTGGTGAGCAGTTCTTC,CASGRTSGSGEQFF
TRBJ2-1,many,TRBD2,TRBV27,TGTGCCAGCAGTTGGGGGGGCTCCTACAATGAGCAGTTCTTC,CASSWGGSYNEQFF
TRBJ1-6,many,-,TRBV10-3,TGTGCCATCAGTGATCCGGGACGGAGCTCACTTTTCGATAATTCACCCCTCCACTTT,CAISDPGRSSLFDNSPLHF
TRBJ2-1,-,TRBD2,TRBV12-3/TRBV12-4,TGTGCCAGCAGTTTAGGGGGAGGGGTGCAGTTCTTC,CASSLGGGVQFF
TRBJ2-5,-,-,TRBV18,TGTGCCAGCTCACGGGCGGTACAAGAGACCCAGTACTTC,CASSRAVQETQYF
TRBJ2-5,few,-,TRBV4-2,TGTGCCAGCAGTCCAGTAGCGAGCGAGACCCAGTACTTC,CASSPVASETQYF
TRBJ2-1,-,-,TRBV12-3/TRBV12-4,TGTGCCAGCAGTTTTCACGGGTACAATGAGCAGTTCTTC,CASSFHGYNEQFF
TRBJ2-5,-,-,TRBV18,TGTGCCAGCTCACCATTATCGGCACGTCAAGAGACCCAGTACTTC,CASSPLSARQETQYF
TRBJ2-2,-,-,TRBV11-2,TGTGCCAGCAGCCCGTCGACGAACACCGGGGAGCTGTTTTTT,CASSPSTNTGELFF
TRBJ1-2,few,TRBD1,TRBV7-3,TGTGCCAGCAGCCGGGGGACAGGGCTAAACTATGGCTACACCTTC,CASSRGTGLNYGYTF
TRBJ2-7,many,-,TRBV2,TGTGCCAGCAGGAAGAACGAGCAGTACTTC,CASRKNEQYF
TRBJ2-3,-,-,TRBV4-2,TGTGCCAGCAGCCGGATGAGCGGAGGTAGCACAGATACGCAGTATTTT,CASSRMSGGSTDTQYF
TRBJ1-5,-,-,TRBV7-9,TGTGCCAGCAGCATAGCGGGGTTTACGGATCAGCCCCAGCATTTT,CASSIAGFTDQPQHF
TRBJ2-3,few,TRBD2,TRBV5-1,TGCGCCAGCAGCGGCGGGAGGGGTGGAGATACGCAGTATTTT,CASSGGRGGDTQYF
TRBJ1-2,-,-,TRBV7-6,TGTGCCAGCAGCCCTAGCCGGGCCTCCTATGGCTACACCTTC,CASSPSRASYGYTF
TRBJ2-2,-,-,TRBV12-3/TRBV12-4,TGTGCCAGCAGTTTAAGTGAGGCGGGCGGGGAGCTGTTTTTT,CASSLSEAGGELFF
TRBJ2-5,-,TRBD1,TRBV5-1,TGCGCCAGCAGCTTGGCCTCCGGGACAGGGGAGACCCAGTACTTC,CASSLASGTGETQYF
TRBJ2-6,-,-,TRBV18,TGTGCCAGCTCACCGTACGGCAACTCTGGGGCCAACGTCCTGACTTTC,CASSPYGNSGANVLTF
TRBJ1-1,-,-,TRBV29-1,TGCAGCGTTCTAAAGGGGCCCCCTGAAGCTTTCTTT,CSVLKGPPEAFF
TRBJ2-7,few,-,TRBV12-3/TRBV12-4,TGTGCCAGCAGTCCAACAGGGACACACTACGAGCAGTACTTC,CASSPTGTHYEQYF
TRBJ1-2,-,TRBD1,TRBV25-1,TGTGCCAGCAGTCCTACAGGGGCCCGAGGCTACACCTTC,CASSPTGARGYTF
TRBJ2-5,-,TRBD1,TRBV2,TGTGCCAGCACAAGGGGCGGACAGGGGCAAGAGACCCAGTACTTC,CASTRGGQGQETQYF
TRBJ2-1,few,TRBD2,TRBV24-1,TGTGCCACCAGCCAAGGACTAGCGGGAGTTCGTAATGAGCAGTTCTTC,CATSQGLAGVRNEQFF
TRBJ2-7,few,-,TRBV13,TGTGCCAGCAGCTCCAGGATTCCCTACGAGCAGTACTTC,CASSSRIPYEQYF
TRBJ2-7,many,-,TRBV20-1,TGCAGTGCTAGGCCCCTCGCAGCGCTTAGCTACGAGCAGTACTTC,CSARPLAALSYEQYF
TRBJ2-2,few,TRBD2,TRBV15,TGTGCCACCAGCAATTTAGCGGGAGTGAAAAACACCGGGGAGCTGTTTTTT,CATSNLAGVKNTGELFF
TRBJ2-3,few,TRBD2,TRBV9,TGTGCCAGCAGCGTAGGACTAGCGGGAGGTTGGAGGGATACGCAGTATTTT,CASSVGLAGGWRDTQYF
TRBJ2-1,-,-,TRBV27,TGTGCCAGCAGTTTATACTCGGGGCGAAGGCCCAATGAGCAGTTCTTC,CASSLYSGRRPNEQFF
TRBJ1-3,-,TRBD1,TRBV11-1,TGTGCCAGCAGCTCGGGACAGGGAAGGGCGGGAACTGGAAACACCATATATTTT,CASSSGQGRAGTGNTIYF
TRBJ2-3,few,-,TRBV6-1,TGTGCCAGCAGTGAGTGGCAGGGTAGTACGCAGTATTTT,CASSEWQGSTQYF
TRBJ1-2,-,TRBD1,TRBV20-1,TGCAGTGCTAGAGAGACAGGGTCTGATGGCTACACCTTC,CSARETGSDGYTF
TRBJ2-1,-,-,TRBV20-1,TGCAGTGCTAGAGATGTTAGGGGTTACAATGAGCAGTTCTTC,CSARDVRGYNEQFF
TRBJ2-7,many,-,TRBV9,TGTGCCAGCAGCGTAGGTGCGGGAAGAGACGAGCAGTACTTC,CASSVGAGRDEQYF
TRBJ2-2,-,-,TRBV3-1,TGTGCCAGCAGCAATGGGGGACCTCTCGGGGAGCTGTTTTTT,CASSNGGPLGELFF
TRBJ2-5,few,-,TRBV10-2,TGCGCCAGCAGTGCATGGGACAAGGGAATGGGGACCCAGTACTTC,CASSAWDKGMGTQYF
TRBJ2-5,-,-,TRBV12-3/TRBV12-4,TGTGCCAGCAGCACAAACCCCCGGGACAAGGCCCTGGGTGGCGAAGAGACCCAGTACTTC,CASSTNPRDKALGGEETQYF
TRBJ2-7,many,TRBD2,TRBV4-1,TGCGCCAGCAGCCAAGGGCCGGGACTAAACGAGCAGTACTTC,CASSQGPGLNEQYF
TRBJ2-3,many,-,TRBV7-9,TGTGCCAGCAGCATTGTCCTTAGCACAGATACGCAGTATTTT,CASSIVLSTDTQYF
TRBJ1-1,-,-,TRBV15,TGTGCCACCAGCACGAGCACTGAAGCTTTCTTT,CATSTSTEAFF
TRBJ2-2,-,-,TRBV6-1,TGTGCCAGCAAATACGGTGGCAGTGTGTTCACCGGGGAGCTGTTTTTT,CASKYGGSVFTGELFF
TRBJ1-2,few,TRBD1,TRBV27,TGTGCCAGCAGTTTTTTGGGACAGGGGTTTGCTAACTATGGCTACACCTTC,CASSFLGQGFANYGYTF
TRBJ2-1,few,-,TRBV5-1,TGCGCCAGTATCTCCGGGACGAGCTCCTACAATGAGCAGTTCTTC,CASISGTSSYNEQFF
TRBJ1-4,-,TRBD1,TRBV5-1,TGCGCCAGCAGCCCCGGGACAGGGGAAGAAAAACTGTTTTTT,CASSPGTGEEKLFF
TRBJ2-5,-,-,TRBV5-6,TGTGCCAGCAGCTCCCTTGGGGGAGTTTTCCAAGAGACCCAGTACTTC,CASSSLGGVFQETQYF